This T cell receptor beta chain came from a study of blood T cells in healthy people across ages. Study-level results: Across the age range, TCR beta diversity per million T cells fell in a roughly linear way. Diversity of TCR beta correlated strongly with naive T cell percentage.

The CDR3 runs to 15 residues. Germline CDR1 reads SGHVS; CDR2 reads FQNEAQ. V dropped 1 base and J dropped 6 bases, with 16 bases sitting between them. This clonotype was seen just once. As yet, its antigen is unknown. A J-beta primer mix and a sample-barcoded 5' primer were used in a second PCR of roughly 6 to 11 cycles. A template-switch adaptor with 12 random nucleotides tagged each cDNA molecule. TCRdb analysed the 5' RACE reads with MiXCR anew, one entry per CDR3 protein. This table holds approximately 960,000 distinct CDR3 sequences, 25% to 30% found once. These same data were also listed under a study on T cells of mothers and their children. Per that paper: Per child, around 3 million TCR beta CDR3 reads were obtained, against over 10 million per mother.

What was sequenced was blood. This chain links TRBV7-8 with TRBJ2-7; tentative D call: TRBD1 (5 bases). This clonotype was sampled from a middle-aged woman in good health. CDR3 amino acids: CASSLGPGIMREQYF. CDR3 DNA sequence: TGTGCCAGCAGCTTAGGTCCAGGGATAATGCGCGAGCAGTACTTC.